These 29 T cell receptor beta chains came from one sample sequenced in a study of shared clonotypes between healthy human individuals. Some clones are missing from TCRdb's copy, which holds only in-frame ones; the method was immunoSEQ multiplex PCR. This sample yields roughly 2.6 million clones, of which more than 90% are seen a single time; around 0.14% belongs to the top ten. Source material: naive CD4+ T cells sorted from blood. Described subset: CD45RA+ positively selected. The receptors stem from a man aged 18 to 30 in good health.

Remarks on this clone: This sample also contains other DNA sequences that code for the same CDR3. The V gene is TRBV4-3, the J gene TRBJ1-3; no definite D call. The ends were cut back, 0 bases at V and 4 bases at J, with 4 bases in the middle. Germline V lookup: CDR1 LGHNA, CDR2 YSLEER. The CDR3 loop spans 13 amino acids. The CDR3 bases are TGCGCCAGCAGCCAAGAACGGGGAAACACCATATATTTT. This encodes CASSQERGNTIYF.

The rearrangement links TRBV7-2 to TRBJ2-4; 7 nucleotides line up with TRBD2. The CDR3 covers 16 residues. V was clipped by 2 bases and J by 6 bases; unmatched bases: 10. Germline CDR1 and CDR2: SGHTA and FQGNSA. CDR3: CASSLSRASGSNIQYF. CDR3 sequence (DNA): TGTGCCAGCAGCTTATCTAGGGCTAGCGGTTCAAACATTCAGTACTTC.

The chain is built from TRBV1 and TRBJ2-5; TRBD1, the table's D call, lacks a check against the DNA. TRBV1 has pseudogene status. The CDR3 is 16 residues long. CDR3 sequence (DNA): TGCACCAGCAGCCGATCCGGACAGGGGGCGAAGGAGACCCAGTACTTC. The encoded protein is CTSSRSGQGAKETQYF.

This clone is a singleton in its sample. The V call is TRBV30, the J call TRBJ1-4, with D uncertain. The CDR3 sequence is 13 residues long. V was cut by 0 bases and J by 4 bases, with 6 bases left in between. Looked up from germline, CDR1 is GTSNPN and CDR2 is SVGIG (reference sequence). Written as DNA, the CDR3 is TGTGCCTGGAGTGTACGTAATAATGAAAAACTGTTTTTT. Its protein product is CAWSVRNNEKLFF. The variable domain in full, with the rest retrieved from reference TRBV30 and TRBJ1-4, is SQTIHQWPATLVQPVGSPLSLECTVEGTSNPNLYWYRQAAGRGLQLLFYSVGIGQISSEVPQNLSASRPQDRQFILSSKKLLLSDSGFYLCAWSVRNNEKLFFGSGTQLSVL.

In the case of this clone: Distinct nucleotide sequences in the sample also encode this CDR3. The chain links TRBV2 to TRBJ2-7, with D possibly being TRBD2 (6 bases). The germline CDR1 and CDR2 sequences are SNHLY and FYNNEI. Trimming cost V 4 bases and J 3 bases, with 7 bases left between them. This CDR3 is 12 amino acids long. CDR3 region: CASSAGGYEQYF. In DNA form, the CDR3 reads TGTGCCAGCAGTGCCGGGGGCTACGAGCAGTACTTC. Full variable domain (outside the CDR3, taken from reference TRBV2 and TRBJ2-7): EPEVTQTPSHQVTQMGQEVILRCVPISNHLYFYWYRQILGQKVEFLVSFYNNEISEKSEIFDDQFSVERPDGSNFTLKIRSTKLEDSAMYFCASSAGGYEQYFGPGTRLTVT.

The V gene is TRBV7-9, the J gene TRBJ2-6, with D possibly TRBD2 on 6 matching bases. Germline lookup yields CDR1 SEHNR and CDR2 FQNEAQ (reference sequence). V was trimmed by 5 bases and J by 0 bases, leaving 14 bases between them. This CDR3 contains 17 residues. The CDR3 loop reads CASSAGDLRSGANVLTF. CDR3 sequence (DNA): TGTGCCAGCAGCGCCGGGGACTTACGCTCTGGGGCCAACGTCCTGACTTTC.

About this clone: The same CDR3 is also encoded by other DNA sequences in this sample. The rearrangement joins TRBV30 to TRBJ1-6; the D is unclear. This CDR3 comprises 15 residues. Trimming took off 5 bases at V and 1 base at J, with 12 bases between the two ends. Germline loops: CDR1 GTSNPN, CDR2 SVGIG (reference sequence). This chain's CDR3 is CAWGAGGSYNSPLHF. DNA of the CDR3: TGTGCCTGGGGCGCAGGTGGTTCCTATAATTCACCCCTCCACTTT.

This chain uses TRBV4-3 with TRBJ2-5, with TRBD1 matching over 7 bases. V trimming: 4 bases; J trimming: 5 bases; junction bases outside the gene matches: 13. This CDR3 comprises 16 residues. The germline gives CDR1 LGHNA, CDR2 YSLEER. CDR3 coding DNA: TGCGCCAGCAGCCGTTCACAGGGGAACGCCGCGGAGACCCAGTACTTC. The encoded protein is CASSRSQGNAAETQYF.

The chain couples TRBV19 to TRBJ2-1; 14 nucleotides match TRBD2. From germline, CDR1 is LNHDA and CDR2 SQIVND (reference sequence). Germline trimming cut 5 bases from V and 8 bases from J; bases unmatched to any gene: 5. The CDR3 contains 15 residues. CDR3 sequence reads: CASSAGTSGGHEQFF. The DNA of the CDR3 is TGTGCCAGTAGTGCCGGGACTAGCGGGGGACATGAGCAGTTCTTC. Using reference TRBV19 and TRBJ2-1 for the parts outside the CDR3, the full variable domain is DGGITQSPKYLFRKEGQNVTLSCEQNLNHDAMYWYRQDPGQGLRLIYYSQIVNDFQKGDIAEGYSVSREKKESFPLTVTSAQKNPTAFYLCASSAGTSGGHEQFFGPGTRLTVL.

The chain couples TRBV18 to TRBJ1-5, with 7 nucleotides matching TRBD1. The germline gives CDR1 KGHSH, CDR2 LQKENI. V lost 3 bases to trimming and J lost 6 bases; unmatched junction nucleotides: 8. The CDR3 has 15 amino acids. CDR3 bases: TGTGCCAGCTCACCCTCGACAGGGATTGGTCAGCCCCAGCATTTT. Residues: CASSPSTGIGQPQHF.

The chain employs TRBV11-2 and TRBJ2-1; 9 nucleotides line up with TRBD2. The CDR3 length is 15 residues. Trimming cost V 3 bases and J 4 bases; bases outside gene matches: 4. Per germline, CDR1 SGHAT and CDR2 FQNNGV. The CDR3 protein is CASSFAGGAYNEQFF. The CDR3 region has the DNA TGTGCCAGCAGCTTTGCGGGGGGGGCTTACAATGAGCAGTTCTTC. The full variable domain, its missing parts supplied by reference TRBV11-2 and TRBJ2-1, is EAGVAQSPRYKIIEKRQSVAFWCNPISGHATLYWYQQILGQGPKLLIQFQNNGVVDDSQLPKDRFSAERLKGVDSTLKIQPAKLEDSAVYLCASSFAGGAYNEQFFGPGTRLTVL.

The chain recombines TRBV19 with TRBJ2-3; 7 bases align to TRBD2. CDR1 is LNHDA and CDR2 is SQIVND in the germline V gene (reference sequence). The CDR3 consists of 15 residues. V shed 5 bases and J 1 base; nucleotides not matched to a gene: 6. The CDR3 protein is CASSLQTSRTDTQYF. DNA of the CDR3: TGTGCCAGTAGTTTACAGACTAGCCGCACAGATACGCAGTATTTT.

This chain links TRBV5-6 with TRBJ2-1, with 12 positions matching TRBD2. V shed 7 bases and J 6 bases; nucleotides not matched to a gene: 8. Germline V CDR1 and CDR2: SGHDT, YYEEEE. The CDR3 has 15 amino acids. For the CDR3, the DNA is TGTGCCAGCCACACCAGACTAGCGGGAGTCAATGAGCAGTTCTTC. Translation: CASHTRLAGVNEQFF.

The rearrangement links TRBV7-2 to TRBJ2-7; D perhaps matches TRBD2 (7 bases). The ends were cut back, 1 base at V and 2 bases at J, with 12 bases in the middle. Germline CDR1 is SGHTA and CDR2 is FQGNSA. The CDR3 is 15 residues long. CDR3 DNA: TGTGCCAGCAGCTTAGGGGGGCTAGCGGCCTACGAGCAGTACTTC. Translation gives CASSLGGLAAYEQYF.

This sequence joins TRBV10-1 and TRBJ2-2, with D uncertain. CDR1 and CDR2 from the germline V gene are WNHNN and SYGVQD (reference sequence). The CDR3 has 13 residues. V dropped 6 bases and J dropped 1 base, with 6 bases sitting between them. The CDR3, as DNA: TGCGCCAGCAGGCTGGGGAACACCGGGGAGCTGTTTTTT. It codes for CASRLGNTGELFF.

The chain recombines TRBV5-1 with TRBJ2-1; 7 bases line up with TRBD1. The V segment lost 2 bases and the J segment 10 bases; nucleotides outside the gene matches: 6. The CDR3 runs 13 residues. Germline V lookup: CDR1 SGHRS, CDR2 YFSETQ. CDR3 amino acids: CASSFSRGSEQFF. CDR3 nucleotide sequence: TGCGCCAGCAGCTTTTCCAGGGGGTCCGAGCAGTTCTTC. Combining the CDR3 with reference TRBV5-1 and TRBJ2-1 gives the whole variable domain KAGVTQTPRYLIKTRGQQVTLSCSPISGHRSVSWYQQTPGQGLQFLFEYFSETQRNKGNFPGRFSGRQFSNSRSEMNVSTLELGDSALYLCASSFSRGSEQFFGPGTRLTVL.

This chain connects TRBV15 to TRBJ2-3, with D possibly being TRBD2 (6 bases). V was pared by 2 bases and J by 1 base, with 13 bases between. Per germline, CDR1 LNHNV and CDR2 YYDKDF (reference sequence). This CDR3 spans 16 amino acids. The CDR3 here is CATSRSPGVGTDTQYF. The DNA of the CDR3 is TGTGCCACCAGCAGATCTCCGGGAGTAGGCACAGATACGCAGTATTTT.

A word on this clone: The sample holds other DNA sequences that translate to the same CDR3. DNA for the CDR3: TGTGCCAGCAGTTTGGGATCGGGGTCCTACGAGCAGTACTTC. It yields the protein CASSLGSGSYEQYF. The rearrangement links TRBV7-2 to TRBJ2-7; D might be TRBD2 (5 bases). The CDR3 is 14 amino acids. Germline V gives CDR1 SGHTA, CDR2 FQGNSA. Trimming removed 6 bases at V and 1 base at J, with 13 bases between.

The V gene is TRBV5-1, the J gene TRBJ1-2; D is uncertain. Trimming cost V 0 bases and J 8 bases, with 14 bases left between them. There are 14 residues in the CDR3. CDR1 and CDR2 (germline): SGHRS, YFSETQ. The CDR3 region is CASSLASGHEGYTF. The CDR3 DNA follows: TGCGCCAGCAGCTTGGCGTCAGGCCATGAGGGCTACACCTTC.

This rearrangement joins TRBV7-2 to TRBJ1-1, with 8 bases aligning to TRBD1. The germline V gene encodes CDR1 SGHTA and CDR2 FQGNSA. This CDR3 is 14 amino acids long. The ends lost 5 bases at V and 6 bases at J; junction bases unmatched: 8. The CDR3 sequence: CASSKGQAGPEAFF. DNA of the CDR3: TGTGCCAGCAGCAAGGGACAGGCGGGACCTGAAGCTTTCTTT.

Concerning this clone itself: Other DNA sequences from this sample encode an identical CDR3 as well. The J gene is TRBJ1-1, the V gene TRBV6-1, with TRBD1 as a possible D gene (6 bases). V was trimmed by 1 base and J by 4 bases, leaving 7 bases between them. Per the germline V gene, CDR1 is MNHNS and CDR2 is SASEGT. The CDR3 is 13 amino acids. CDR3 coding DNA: TGTGCCAGCAGTGAAGGCAGGGGCACTGAAGCTTTCTTT. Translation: CASSEGRGTEAFF.

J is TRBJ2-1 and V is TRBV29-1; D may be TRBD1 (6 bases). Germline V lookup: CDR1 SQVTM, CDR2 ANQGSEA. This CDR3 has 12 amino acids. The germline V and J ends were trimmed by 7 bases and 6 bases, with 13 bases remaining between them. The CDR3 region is CSALTGFNEQFF. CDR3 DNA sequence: TGCAGCGCACTTACAGGGTTCAATGAGCAGTTCTTC.

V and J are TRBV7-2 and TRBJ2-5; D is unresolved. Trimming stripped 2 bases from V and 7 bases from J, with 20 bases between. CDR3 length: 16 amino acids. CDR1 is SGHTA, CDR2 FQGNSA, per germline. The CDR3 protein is CASSLFALQQSVTQYF. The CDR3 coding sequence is TGTGCCAGCAGCTTATTCGCGTTACAGCAAAGCGTGACCCAGTACTTC.

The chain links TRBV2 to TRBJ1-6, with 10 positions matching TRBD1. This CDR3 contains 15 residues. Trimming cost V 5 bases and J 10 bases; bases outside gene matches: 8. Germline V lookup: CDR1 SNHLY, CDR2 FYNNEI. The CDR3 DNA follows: TGTGCCAGCAGTTTAGACAGGGGGCGAGAGTCACCCCTCCACTTT. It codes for CASSLDRGRESPLHF.

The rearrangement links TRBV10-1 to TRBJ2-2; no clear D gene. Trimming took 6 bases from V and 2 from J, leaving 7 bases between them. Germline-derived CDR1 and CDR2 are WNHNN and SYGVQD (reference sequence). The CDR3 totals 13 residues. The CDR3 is CASSRVNTGELFF. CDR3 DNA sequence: TGCGCCAGCAGCCGGGTAAACACCGGGGAGCTGTTTTTT.

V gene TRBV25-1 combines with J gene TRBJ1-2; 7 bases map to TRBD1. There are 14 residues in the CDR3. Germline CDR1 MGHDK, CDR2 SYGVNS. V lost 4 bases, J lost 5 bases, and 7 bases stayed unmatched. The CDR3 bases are TGTGCCAGCAGTGCAGCCGGGACAGCTTATGGCTACACCTTC. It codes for CASSAAGTAYGYTF.

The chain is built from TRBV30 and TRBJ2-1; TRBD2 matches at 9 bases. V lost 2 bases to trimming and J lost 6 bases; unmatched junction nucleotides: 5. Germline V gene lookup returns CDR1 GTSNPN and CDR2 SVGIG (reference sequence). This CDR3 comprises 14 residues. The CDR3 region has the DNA TGTGCCTGGAGTTCAGGACTAGCGAGCAATGAGCAGTTCTTC. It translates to CAWSSGLASNEQFF.

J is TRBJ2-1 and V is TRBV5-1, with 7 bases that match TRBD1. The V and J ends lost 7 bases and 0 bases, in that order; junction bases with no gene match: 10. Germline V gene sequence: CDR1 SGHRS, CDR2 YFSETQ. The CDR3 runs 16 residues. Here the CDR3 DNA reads TGCGCCAGCGGTAGTATACAGGGGAGCTCCTACAATGAGCAGTTCTTC. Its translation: CASGSIQGSSYNEQFF. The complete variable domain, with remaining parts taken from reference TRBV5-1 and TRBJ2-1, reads KAGVTQTPRYLIKTRGQQVTLSCSPISGHRSVSWYQQTPGQGLQFLFEYFSETQRNKGNFPGRFSGRQFSNSRSEMNVSTLELGDSALYLCASGSIQGSSYNEQFFGPGTRLTVL.

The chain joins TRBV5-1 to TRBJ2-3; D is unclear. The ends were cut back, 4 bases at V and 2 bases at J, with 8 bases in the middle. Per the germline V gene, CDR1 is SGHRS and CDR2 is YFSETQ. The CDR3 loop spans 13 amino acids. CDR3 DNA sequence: TGCGCCAGCAGCCAAGAACTCACAGATACGCAGTATTTT. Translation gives CASSQELTDTQYF.